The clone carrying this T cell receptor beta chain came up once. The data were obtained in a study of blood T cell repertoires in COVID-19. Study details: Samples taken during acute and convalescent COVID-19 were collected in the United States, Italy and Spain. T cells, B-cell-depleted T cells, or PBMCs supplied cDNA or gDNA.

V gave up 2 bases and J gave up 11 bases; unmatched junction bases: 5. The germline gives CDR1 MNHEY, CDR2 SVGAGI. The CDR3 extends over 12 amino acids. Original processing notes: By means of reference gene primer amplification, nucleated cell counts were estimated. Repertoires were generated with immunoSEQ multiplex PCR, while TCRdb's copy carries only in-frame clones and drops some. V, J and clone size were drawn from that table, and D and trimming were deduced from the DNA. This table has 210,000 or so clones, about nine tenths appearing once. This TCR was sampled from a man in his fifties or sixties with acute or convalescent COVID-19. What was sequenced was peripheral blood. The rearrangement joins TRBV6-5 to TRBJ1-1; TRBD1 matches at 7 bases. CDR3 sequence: CASSYRGRDAFF. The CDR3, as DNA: TGTGCCAGCAGTTACAGGGGGCGTGACGCTTTCTTT.